A single sample gave rise to the 10 T cell receptor beta chains below, sequenced in a study of blood T cells in healthy people across ages (dated by TCRdb to the mid-2010s). The library was prepared using 5' RACE. Reads for this sample came from an Illumina HiSeq 2500. The second PCR ran for about 7 to 11 cycles and used a J-beta primer mix along with a sample-barcoded 5' primer. The public reads were reanalyzed by TCRdb: fastp trimming at Q25, MiXCR alignment, in-frame beta chains only. Each record represents a unique CDR3 protein, reported with the most common genes and DNA among its rows. A total of around 1.7 million distinct CDR3 sequences appear in this sample, 28% of them only once. The ten largest clonotypes hold over 7% of the sample. The sample taken for sequencing was blood. The receptor set was obtained from a woman aged 25-40 years in good health.

With respect to this clonotype: A much more abundant neighbour one base away suggests this may be a read error. The V call is TRBV29-1, the J call TRBJ1-6; D unresolved. CDR3 size: 14 residues. The V and J ends lost 4 bases and 8 bases respectively, with 15 bases between them. CDR1 and CDR2 from the germline V gene are SQVTM and ANQGSEA. CDR3 loop: CSVGNRGSDSPLHF. As DNA, the CDR3 is TGCAGCGTTGGGAACAGAGGTAGTGATTCACCCCTCCACTTT.

J is TRBJ1-6 and V is TRBV12-3 or TRBV12-4; D perhaps matches TRBD1 (6 bases). The CDR3 is 15 amino acids. V lost 1 base and J lost 7, with 11 bases in between. CDR3 loop: CASSLEQGYNSPLHF. The CDR3 DNA reads as TGTGCCAGCAGTTTAGAACAGGGATACAATTCACCCCTCCACTTT.

The J gene is TRBJ2-5, the V gene TRBV7-9; the D gene could be TRBD1 or TRBD2 (5 bases each). The CDR3 contains 13 residues. Germline assignment: CDR1 SEHNR and CDR2 FQNEAQ (reference sequence). The ends were cut back, 2 bases at V and 11 bases at J, with 15 bases in the middle. The CDR3 is CASSLLGIGEQYF. The CDR3 DNA sequence: TGTGCCAGCAGCTTATTGGGGATAGGGGAGCAGTACTTC.

This clonotype was counted a few times. The V gene is TRBV24-1, the J gene TRBJ2-1; a possible D gene is TRBD2 (7 bases). The CDR3 has 17 residues. The germline V gene has CDR1 KGHDR and CDR2 SFDVKD. V was trimmed by 3 bases and J by 0 bases, leaving 14 bases between them. DNA for the CDR3: TGTGCCACCAGTGATCCAACGGGGGGCAGCTCCTACAATGAGCAGTTCTTC. Its translation is CATSDPTGGSSYNEQFF.

This clonotype was seen more than once but under ten times. CDR3 nucleotide sequence: TGCAGTGCTAAGAGGAATGAGCAGTACTTC. Translated, it gives CSAKRNEQYF. The V and J genes are TRBV20-1 and TRBJ2-7; no definite D call. Germline CDR1 reads DFQATT; CDR2 reads SNEGSKA (reference sequence). This CDR3 contains 10 residues. Trimming cost V 4 bases and J 7 bases, with 8 bases left between them.

V usage is TRBV9 and J usage is TRBJ2-5; 7 bases are shared with TRBD1. V shed 3 bases and J 5 bases; nucleotides not matched to a gene: 7. The CDR3 extends over 14 amino acids. Germline V gives CDR1 SGDLS, CDR2 YYNGEE. CDR3 region: CASSGGQRGETQYF. The CDR3 DNA follows: TGTGCCAGCAGCGGGGGACAGAGGGGCGAGACCCAGTACTTC.

The chain couples TRBV5-1 to TRBJ2-3; D is perhaps TRBD1 or TRBD2 (5 bases each). CDR3 length: 14 amino acids. Germline V CDR1 and CDR2: SGHRS, YFSETQ. V lost 3 bases, J lost 5 bases, and 13 bases lay in between. CDR3 nucleotides: TGCGCCAGCAGCTGGGGGTCCTCGAAAGATACGCAGTATTTT. Protein sequence: CASSWGSSKDTQYF.

This clonotype was picked up a small number of times. The rearrangement uses TRBV28 and TRBJ2-1; 9 nucleotides match TRBD1. V dropped 4 bases and J dropped 7; count of bases not matched to a gene: 8. CDR3 length equals 15 residues. CDR1 is MDHEN and CDR2 is SYDVKM in the germline V gene. CDR3 in amino acids: CASSWGTGLSNEQFF. The CDR3 bases are TGTGCCAGCAGTTGGGGGACAGGGCTTTCGAATGAGCAGTTCTTC.

The chain joins TRBV7-9 to TRBJ2-1, with 7 bases aligning to TRBD1. The CDR3 spans 12 residues. Per germline, CDR1 SEHNR and CDR2 FQNEAQ (reference sequence). J lost 10 bases, V lost 5 bases, and 5 bases had no gene match. The CDR3 spells CASSQTTGEQFF. The CDR3 region has the DNA TGTGCCAGCAGCCAAACGACAGGGGAGCAGTTCTTC.

A word on this clonotype: A much more abundant neighbour one base away suggests this may be a read error. The chain is built from TRBV12-5 and TRBJ2-1; TRBD2 agrees at 13 bases. The length of the CDR3 is 19 residues. The germline V gene has CDR1 LGHNT and CDR2 FRNRAP. J gave up 0 bases and V 7 bases, and 12 bases lay outside the gene matches. CDR3 protein: CASVDLDRTSGGSYNEQFF. The CDR3, as DNA: TGTGCTAGTGTGGATCTGGACAGGACTAGCGGGGGCTCCTACAATGAGCAGTTCTTC.